Below, one T cell receptor (beta chain) is given with its context. Its antigen is as yet unknown. A read error may account for a junction end that differs from germline. This entry is derived from a study of OX40 agonist ivuxolimab in advanced cancers. Turning to the study itself: Patient treatment consisted of intravenous ivuxolimab administration every 2 weeks at 0.01 to 10 mg/kg. A diagnosis of hepatocellular carcinoma, melanoma, renal cell or head and neck cancer was present in dose-escalation patients. Overall study findings and caveats: Clonal expansion from baseline to week 6 occurred in both CD4+ and CD8+ T cells.

Clones were read by immunoSEQ multiplex PCR, and TCRdb kept only the in-frame ones, dropping some. The profile shows 70,000 to 75,000 clones, around 85% of them singletons. The clonotype originates from an adult with an advanced solid tumor such as melanoma, head and neck, liver or kidney cancer. Here the sequenced sample was CD4+ or CD8+ T cells sorted from blood, taken in a trial of the OX40 agonist ivuxolimab.

In DNA, the CDR3 is TGTGCTAGCAGGGGGACGGGGGAGACCCAGTACTTC. It yields the protein CASRGTGETQYF. The V gene is TRBV7-7, the J gene TRBJ2-5; 7 positions match TRBD1. There are 12 residues in the CDR3. From germline, CDR1 is SSHAT and CDR2 FNYEAQ (reference sequence).